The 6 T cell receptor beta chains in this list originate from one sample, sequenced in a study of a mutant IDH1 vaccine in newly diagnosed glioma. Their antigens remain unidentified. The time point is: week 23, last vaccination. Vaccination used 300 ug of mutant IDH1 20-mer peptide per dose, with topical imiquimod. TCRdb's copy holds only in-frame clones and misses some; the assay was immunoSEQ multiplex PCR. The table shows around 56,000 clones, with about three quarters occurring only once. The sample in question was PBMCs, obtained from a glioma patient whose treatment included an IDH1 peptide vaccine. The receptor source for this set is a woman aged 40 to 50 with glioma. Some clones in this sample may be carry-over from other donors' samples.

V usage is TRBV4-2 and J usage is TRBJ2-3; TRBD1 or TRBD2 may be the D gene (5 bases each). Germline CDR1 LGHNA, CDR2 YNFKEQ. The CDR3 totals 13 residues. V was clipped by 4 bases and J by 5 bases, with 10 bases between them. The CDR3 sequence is CASSLGGRDTQYF. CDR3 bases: TGTGCCAGCAGCCTTGGGGGAAGAGATACGCAGTATTTT.

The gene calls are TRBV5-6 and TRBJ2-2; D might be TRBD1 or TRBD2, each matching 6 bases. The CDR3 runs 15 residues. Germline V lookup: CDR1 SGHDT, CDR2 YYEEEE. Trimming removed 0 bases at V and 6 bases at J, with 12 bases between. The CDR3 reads CASSLEGGRPGELFF. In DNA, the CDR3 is TGTGCCAGCAGCTTGGAGGGGGGAAGACCCGGGGAGCTGTTTTTT.

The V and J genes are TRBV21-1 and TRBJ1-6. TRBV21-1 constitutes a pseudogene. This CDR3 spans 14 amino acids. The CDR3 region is CASSANHYNSPLHF. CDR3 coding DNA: TGTGCCAGCAGCGCGAACCACTATAATTCACCCCTCCACTTT.

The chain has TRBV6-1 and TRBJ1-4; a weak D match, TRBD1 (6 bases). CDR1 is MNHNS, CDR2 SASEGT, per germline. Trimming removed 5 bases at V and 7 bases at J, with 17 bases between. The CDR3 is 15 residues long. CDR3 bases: TGTGCCAGCAGTACTACAGGGACGGGAGGTGAAAAACTGTTTTTT. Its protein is CASSTTGTGGEKLFF.

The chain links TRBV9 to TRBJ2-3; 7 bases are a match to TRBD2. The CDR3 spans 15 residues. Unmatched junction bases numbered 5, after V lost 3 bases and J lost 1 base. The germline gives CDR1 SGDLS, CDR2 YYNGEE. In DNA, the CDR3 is TGTGCCAGCAGCGCAAGCGGGGTTCGCACAGATACGCAGTATTTT. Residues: CASSASGVRTDTQYF.

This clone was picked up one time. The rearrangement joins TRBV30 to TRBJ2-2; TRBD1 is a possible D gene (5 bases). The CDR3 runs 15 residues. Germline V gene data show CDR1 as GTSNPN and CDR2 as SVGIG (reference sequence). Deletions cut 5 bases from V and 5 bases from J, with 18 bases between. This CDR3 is CAWASRAGSTGELFF. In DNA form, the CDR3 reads TGTGCCTGGGCAAGCAGGGCAGGGTCGACCGGGGAGCTGTTTTTT. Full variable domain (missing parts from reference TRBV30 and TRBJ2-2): SQTIHQWPATLVQPVGSPLSLECTVEGTSNPNLYWYRQAAGRGLQLLFYSVGIGQISSEVPQNLSASRPQDRQFILSSKKLLLSDSGFYLCAWASRAGSTGELFFGEGSRLTVL.